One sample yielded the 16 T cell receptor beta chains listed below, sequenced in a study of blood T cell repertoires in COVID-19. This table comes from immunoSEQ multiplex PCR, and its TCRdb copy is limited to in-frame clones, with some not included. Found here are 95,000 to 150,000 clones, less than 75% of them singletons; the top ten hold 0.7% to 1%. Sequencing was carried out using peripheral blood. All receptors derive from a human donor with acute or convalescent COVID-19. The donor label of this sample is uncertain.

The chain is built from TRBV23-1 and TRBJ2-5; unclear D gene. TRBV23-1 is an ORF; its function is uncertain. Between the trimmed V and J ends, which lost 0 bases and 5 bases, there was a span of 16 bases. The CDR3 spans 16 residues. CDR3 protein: CASSQSRYRKRETQYF. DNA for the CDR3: TGCGCCAGCAGTCAATCACGTTACCGTAAGAGGGAGACCCAGTACTTC.

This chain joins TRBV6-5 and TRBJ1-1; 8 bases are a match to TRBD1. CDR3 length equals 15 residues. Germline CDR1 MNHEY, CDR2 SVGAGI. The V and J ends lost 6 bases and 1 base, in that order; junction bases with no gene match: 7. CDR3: CASSWTGQGNTEAFF. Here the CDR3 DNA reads TGTGCCAGCAGCTGGACAGGGCAGGGGAACACTGAAGCTTTCTTT.

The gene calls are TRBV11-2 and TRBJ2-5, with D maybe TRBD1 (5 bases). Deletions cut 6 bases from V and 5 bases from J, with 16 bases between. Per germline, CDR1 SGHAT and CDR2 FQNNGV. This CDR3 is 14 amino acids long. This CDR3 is CASSPGMIKETQYF. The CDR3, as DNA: TGTGCCAGCAGTCCAGGGATGATAAAGGAGACCCAGTACTTC.

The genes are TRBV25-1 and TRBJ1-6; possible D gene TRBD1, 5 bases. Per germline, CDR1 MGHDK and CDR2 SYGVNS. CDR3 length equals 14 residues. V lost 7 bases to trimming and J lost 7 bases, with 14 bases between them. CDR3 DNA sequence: TGTGCCAGCACCGGAGAGACAGAAAATTCACCCCTCCACTTT. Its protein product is CASTGETENSPLHF.

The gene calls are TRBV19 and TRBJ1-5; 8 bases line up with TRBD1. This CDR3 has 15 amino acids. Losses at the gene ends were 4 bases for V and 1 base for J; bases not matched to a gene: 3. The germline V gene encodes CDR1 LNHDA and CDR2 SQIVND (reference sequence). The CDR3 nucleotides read TGTGCCAGTAGTAAAAGGGACAGGAGCAATCAGCCCCAGCATTTT. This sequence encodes CASSKRDRSNQPQHF.

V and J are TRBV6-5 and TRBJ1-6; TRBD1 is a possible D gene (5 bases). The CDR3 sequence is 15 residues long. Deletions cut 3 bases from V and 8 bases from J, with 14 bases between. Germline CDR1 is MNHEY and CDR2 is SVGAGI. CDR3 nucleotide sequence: TGTGCCAGCAGTTATCTGCGGGGACGGGATTCACCCCTCCACTTT. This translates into CASSYLRGRDSPLHF.

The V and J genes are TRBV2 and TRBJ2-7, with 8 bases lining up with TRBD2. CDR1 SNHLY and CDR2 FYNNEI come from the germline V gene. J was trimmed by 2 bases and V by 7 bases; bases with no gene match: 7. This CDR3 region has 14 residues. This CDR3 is CASNLGRGAYEQYV. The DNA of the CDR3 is TGTGCCAGCAATCTGGGGCGGGGGGCCTACGAGCAGTACGTC.

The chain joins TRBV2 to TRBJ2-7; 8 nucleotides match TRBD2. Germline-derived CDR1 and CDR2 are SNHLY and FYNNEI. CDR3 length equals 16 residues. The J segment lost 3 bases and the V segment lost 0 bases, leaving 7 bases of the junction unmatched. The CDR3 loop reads CASSEAPGLVRYEQYF. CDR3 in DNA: TGTGCCAGCAGTGAAGCGCCGGGACTAGTTCGCTACGAGCAGTACTTC.

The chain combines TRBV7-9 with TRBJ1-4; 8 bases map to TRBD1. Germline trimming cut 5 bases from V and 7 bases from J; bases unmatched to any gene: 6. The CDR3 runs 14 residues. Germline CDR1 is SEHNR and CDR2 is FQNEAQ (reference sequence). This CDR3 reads CASSPDRGAEKLFF. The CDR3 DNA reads TGTGCCAGCAGCCCAGACAGGGGCGCTGAAAAACTGTTTTTT.

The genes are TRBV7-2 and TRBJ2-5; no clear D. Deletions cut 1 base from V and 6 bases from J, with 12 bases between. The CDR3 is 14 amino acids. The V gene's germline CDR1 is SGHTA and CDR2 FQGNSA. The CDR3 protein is CASSLGSWVKTQYF. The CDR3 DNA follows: TGTGCCAGCAGCTTAGGTAGCTGGGTAAAGACCCAGTACTTC.

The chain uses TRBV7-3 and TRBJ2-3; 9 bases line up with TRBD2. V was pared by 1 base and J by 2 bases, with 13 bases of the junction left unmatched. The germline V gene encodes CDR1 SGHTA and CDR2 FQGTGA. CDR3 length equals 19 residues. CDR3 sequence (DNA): TGTGCCAGCAGCTTAAATGGGCCGGGGCTAGCGGGGATCACAGATACGCAGTATTTT. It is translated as CASSLNGPGLAGITDTQYF.

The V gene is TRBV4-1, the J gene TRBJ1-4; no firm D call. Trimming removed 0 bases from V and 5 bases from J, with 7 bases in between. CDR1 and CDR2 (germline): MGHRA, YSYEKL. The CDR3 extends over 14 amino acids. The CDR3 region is CASSQDPMNEKLFF. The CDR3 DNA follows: TGCGCCAGCAGCCAAGATCCCATGAATGAAAAACTGTTTTTT.

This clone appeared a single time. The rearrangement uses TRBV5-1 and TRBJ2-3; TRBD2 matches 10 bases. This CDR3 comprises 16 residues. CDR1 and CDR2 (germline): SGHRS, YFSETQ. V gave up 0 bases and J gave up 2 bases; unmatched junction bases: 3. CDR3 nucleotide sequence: TGCGCCAGCAGCTTGGGAGCGGGGGGGCCCACAGATACGCAGTATTTT. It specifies CASSLGAGGPTDTQYF.

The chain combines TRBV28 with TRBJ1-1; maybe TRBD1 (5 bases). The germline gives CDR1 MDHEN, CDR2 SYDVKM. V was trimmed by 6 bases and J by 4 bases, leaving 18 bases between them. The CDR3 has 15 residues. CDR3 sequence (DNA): TGTGCCAGCAGGACGTCCCTCCCGGGGGGCACTGAAGCTTTCTTT. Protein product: CASRTSLPGGTEAFF.

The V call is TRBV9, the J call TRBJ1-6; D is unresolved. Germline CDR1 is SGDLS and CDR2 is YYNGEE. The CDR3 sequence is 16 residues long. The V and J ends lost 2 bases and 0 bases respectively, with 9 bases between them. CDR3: CASSVGRGSYNSPLHF. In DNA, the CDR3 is TGTGCCAGCAGCGTCGGGAGAGGCTCCTATAATTCACCCCTCCACTTT.

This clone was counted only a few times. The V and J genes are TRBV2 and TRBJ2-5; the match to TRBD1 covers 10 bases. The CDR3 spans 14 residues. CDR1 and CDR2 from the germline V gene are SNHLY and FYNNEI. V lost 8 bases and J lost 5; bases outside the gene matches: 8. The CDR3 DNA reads TGTGCCAGCGGCTGGACAGGGGGAAGGGAGACCCAGTACTTC. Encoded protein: CASGWTGGRETQYF. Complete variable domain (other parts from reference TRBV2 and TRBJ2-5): EPEVTQTPSHQVTQMGQEVILRCVPISNHLYFYWYRQILGQKVEFLVSFYNNEISEKSEIFDDQFSVERPDGSNFTLKIRSTKLEDSAMYFCASGWTGGRETQYFGPGTRLLVL.